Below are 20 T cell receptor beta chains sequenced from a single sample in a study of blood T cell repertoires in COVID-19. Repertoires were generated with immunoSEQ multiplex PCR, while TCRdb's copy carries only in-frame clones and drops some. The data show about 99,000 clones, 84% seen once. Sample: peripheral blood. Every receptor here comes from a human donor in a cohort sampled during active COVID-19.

In nucleotides, the CDR3 is TGCGCCAGCAGCCAAGACGGACAGGGCGGTGGCTACACCTTC. Amino acids: CASSQDGQGGGYTF. V is TRBV4-1 and J is TRBJ1-2, with 8 bases lining up with TRBD1. V lost 0 bases and J lost 7; bases outside the gene matches: 4. The CDR3 sequence is 14 residues long. The germline gives CDR1 MGHRA, CDR2 YSYEKL.

In DNA form, the CDR3 reads TGTGCCAGTAGTATACAGGCAGGTCTGAGCACTGAAGCTTTCTTT. It codes for CASSIQAGLSTEAFF. The V gene is TRBV19, the J gene TRBJ1-1; D remains unclear. CDR3 length: 15 residues. CDR1 LNHDA and CDR2 SQIVND come from the germline V gene (reference sequence). V lost 2 bases and J 4 bases, leaving 14 bases between the germline ends. The full variable domain, with the rest looked up from reference TRBV19 and TRBJ1-1, is DGGITQSPKYLFRKEGQNVTLSCEQNLNHDAMYWYRQDPGQGLRLIYYSQIVNDFQKGDIAEGYSVSREKKESFPLTVTSAQKNPTAFYLCASSIQAGLSTEAFFGQGTRLTVV.

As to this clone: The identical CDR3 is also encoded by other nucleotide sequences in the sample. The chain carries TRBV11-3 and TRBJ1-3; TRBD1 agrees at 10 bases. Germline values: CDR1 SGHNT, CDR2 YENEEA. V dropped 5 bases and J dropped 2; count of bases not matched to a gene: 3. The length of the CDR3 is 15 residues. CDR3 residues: CASSPGQGPGNTIYF. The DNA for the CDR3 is TGTGCCAGCAGCCCGGGACAGGGGCCTGGAAACACCATATATTTT.

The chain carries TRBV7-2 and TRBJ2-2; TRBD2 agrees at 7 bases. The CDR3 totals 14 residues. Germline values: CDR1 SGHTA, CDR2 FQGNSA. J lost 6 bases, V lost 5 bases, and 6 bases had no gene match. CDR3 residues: CASSRGDVSGELFF. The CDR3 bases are TGTGCCAGCAGCCGGGGGGACGTCTCCGGGGAGCTGTTTTTT.

The CDR3 spells CASSQVAGGPETQYF. In DNA, the CDR3 is TGCGCCAGCAGCCAAGTTGCGGGGGGGCCGGAGACCCAGTACTTC. The genes are TRBV4-1 and TRBJ2-5; 9 bases line up with TRBD2. J lost 5 bases, V lost 1 base, and 5 bases had no gene match. The CDR3 contains 15 residues. Germline lookup yields CDR1 MGHRA and CDR2 YSYEKL.

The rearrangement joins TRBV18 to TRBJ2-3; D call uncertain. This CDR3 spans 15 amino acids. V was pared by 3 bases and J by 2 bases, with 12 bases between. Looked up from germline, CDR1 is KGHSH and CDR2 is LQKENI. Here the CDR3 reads CASSPLPRATDTQYF. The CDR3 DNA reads TGTGCCAGCTCACCCCTTCCGCGCGCCACAGATACGCAGTATTTT. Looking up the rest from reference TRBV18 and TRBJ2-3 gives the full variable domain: NAGVMQNPRHLVRRRGQEARLRCSPMKGHSHVYWYRQLPEEGLKFMVYLQKENIIDESGMPKERFSAEFPKEGPSILRIQQVVRGDSAAYFCASSPLPRATDTQYFGPGTRLTVL.

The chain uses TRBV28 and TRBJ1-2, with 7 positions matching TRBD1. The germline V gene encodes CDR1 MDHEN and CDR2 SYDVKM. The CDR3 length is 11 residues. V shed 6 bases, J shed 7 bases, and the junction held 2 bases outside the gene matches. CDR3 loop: CASSPGGGYTF. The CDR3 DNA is TGTGCCAGCAGCCCAGGGGGTGGCTACACCTTC.

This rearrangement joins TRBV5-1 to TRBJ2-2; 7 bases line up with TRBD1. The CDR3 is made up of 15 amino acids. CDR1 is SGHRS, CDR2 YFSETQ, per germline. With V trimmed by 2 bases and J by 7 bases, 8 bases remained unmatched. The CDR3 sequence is CASSFSGQARGELFF. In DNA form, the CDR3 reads TGCGCCAGCAGCTTCTCCGGACAGGCCCGCGGGGAGCTGTTTTTT. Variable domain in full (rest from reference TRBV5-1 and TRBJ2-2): KAGVTQTPRYLIKTRGQQVTLSCSPISGHRSVSWYQQTPGQGLQFLFEYFSETQRNKGNFPGRFSGRQFSNSRSEMNVSTLELGDSALYLCASSFSGQARGELFFGEGSRLTVL.

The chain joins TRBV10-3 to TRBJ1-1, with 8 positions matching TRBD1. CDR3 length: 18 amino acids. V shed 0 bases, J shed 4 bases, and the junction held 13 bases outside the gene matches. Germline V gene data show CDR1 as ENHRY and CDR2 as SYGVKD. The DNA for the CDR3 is TGTGCCATCAGTGAGTCTTCGACAGGGGTCATGGGAATCACTGAAGCTTTCTTT. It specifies CAISESSTGVMGITEAFF.

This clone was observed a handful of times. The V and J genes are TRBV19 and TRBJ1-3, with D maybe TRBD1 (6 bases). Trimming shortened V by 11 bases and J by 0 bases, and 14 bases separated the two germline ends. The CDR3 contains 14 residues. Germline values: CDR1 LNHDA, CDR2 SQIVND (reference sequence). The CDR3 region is CASTPGVSGNTIYF. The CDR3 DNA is TGTGCCTCAACTCCAGGGGTCTCTGGAAACACCATATATTTT.

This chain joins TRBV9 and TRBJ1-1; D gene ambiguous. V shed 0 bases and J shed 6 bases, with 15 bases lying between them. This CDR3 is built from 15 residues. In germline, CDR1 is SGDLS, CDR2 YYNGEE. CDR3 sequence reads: CASSVGVRTGAEAFF. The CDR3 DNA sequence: TGTGCCAGCAGCGTAGGGGTCAGGACCGGGGCTGAAGCTTTCTTT.

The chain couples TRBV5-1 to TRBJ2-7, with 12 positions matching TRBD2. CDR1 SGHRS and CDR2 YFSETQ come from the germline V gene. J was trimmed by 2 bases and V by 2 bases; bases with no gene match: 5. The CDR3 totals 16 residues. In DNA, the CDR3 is TGCGCCAGCAGCTTTGGACTAGCGGGGACTCCCTACGAGCAGTACTTC. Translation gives CASSFGLAGTPYEQYF.

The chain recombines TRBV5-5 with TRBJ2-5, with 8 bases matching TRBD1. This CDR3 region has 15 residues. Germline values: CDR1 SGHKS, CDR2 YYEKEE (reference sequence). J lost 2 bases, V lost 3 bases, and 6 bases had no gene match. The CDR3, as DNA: TGTGCCAGCAGCTGGCGGACAGGGCTACAAGAGACCCAGTACTTC. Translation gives CASSWRTGLQETQYF.

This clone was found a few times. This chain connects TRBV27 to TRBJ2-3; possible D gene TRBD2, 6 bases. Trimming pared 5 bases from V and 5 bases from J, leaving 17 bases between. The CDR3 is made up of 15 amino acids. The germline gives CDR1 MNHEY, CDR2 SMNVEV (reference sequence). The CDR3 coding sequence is TGTGCCAGCAGTATGACTAGGATTTCCGGAGATACGCAGTATTTT. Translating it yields CASSMTRISGDTQYF.

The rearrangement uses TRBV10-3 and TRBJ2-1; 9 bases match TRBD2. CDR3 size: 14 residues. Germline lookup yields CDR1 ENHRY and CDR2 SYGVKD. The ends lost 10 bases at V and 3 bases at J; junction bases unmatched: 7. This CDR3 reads CATQGTSFYNEQFF. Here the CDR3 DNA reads TGTGCCACACAAGGGACTAGCTTCTACAATGAGCAGTTCTTC.

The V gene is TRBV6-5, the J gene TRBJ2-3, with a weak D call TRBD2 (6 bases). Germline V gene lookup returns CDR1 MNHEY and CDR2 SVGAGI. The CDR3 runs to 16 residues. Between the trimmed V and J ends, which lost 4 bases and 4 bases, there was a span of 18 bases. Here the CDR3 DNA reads TGTGCCAGCAGTTCGGCCCGCATGGGAGGCGCAGATACGCAGTATTTT. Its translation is CASSSARMGGADTQYF.

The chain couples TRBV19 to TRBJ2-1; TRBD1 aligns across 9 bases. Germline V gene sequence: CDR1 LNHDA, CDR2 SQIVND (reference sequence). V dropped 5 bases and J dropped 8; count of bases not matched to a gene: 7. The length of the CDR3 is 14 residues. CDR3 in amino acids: CASSFGTGTDEQFF. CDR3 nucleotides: TGTGCCAGTAGTTTCGGGACAGGGACGGATGAGCAGTTCTTC. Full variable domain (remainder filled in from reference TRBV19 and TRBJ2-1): DGGITQSPKYLFRKEGQNVTLSCEQNLNHDAMYWYRQDPGQGLRLIYYSQIVNDFQKGDIAEGYSVSREKKESFPLTVTSAQKNPTAFYLCASSFGTGTDEQFFGPGTRLTVL.

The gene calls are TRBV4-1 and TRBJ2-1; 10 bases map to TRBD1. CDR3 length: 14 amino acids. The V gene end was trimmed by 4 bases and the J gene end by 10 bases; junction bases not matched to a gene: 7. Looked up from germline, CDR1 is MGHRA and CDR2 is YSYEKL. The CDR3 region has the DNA TGCGCCAGCAGCCTCCGGGACAGGGGTGACGAGCAGTTCTTC. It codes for CASSLRDRGDEQFF.

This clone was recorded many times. The CDR3 here is CASSFQAGTEDGYTF. CDR3 DNA: TGTGCCAGCAGCTTTCAAGCCGGGACAGAAGATGGCTACACCTTC. This chain connects TRBV7-3 to TRBJ1-2, with 7 bases identical to TRBD1. The CDR3 loop spans 15 amino acids. J lost 6 bases, V lost 3 bases, and 10 bases had no gene match. In germline, CDR1 is SGHTA, CDR2 FQGTGA.

This CDR3 is CASSIQSMNTEAFF. The CDR3 DNA reads as TGTGCCAGCAGTATACAGAGTATGAACACTGAAGCTTTCTTT. This sequence joins TRBV11-2 and TRBJ1-1; no definite D call. The CDR3 spans 14 residues. CDR1 and CDR2 (germline): SGHAT, FQNNGV. The V gene lost 6 bases and the J gene lost 0 bases, with 11 bases spanning the gap.